This T cell receptor beta chain was profiled in a study of blood T cell repertoires in COVID-19. About the study: Some COVID-19 samples were acute and others convalescent; all came from the United States, Italy and Spain.

Original analysis: Reference gene primer amplification in the assay estimated nucleated cell counts. Sequenced by immunoSEQ multiplex PCR; TCRdb stores in-frame clones only, minus some. V, J and clone size were drawn from that table, and D and trimming were deduced from the DNA. Here the sample spans about 230,000 clones, roughly four fifths being singletons. CDR3 length: 16 residues. From germline, CDR1 is SGHNT and CDR2 YYREEE (reference sequence). V lost 0 bases to trimming and J lost 3 bases, with 12 bases between them. V and J are TRBV5-4 and TRBJ2-2, with a weak D call TRBD1 (6 bases). This receptor was obtained from a woman in her 50s with acute or convalescent COVID-19. Sequencing used peripheral blood. In DNA, the CDR3 is TGTGCCAGCAGCTTGGTACCAGGGGCGCACACCGGGGAGCTGTTTTTT. This translates into CASSLVPGAHTGELFF.